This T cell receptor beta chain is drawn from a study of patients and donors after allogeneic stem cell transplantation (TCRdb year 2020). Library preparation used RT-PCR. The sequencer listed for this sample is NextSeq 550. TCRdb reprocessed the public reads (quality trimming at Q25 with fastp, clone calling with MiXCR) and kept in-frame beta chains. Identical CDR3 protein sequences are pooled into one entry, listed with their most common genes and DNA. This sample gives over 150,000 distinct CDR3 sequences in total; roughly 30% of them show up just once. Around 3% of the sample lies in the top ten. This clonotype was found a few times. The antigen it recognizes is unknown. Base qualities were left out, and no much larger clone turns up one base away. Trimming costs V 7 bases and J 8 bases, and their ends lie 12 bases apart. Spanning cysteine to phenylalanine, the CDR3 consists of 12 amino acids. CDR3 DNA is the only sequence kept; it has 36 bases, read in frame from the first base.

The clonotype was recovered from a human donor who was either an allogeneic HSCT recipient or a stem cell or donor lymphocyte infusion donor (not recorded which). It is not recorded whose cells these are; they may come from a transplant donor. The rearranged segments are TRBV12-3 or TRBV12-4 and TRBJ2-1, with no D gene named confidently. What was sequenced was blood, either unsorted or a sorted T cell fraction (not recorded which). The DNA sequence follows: TGTGCCAGCACGTCGGAAATGGATGAGCAGTTCTTC. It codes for CASTSEMDEQFF.